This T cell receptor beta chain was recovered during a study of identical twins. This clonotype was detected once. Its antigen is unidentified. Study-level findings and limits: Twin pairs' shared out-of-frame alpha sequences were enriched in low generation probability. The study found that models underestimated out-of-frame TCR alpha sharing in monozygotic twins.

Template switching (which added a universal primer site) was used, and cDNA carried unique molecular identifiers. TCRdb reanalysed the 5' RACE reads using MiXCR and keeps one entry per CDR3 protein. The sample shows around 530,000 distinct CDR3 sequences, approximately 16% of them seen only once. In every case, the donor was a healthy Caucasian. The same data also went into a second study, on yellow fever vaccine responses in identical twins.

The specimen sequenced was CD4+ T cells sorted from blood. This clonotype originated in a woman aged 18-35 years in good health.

CDR3 sequence: CSASRDRGRTDTQYF. CDR3 coding DNA: TGCAGTGCTTCCCGGGACAGGGGACGTACAGATACGCAGTATTTT. V gene TRBV20-1 combines with J gene TRBJ2-3; 10 bases align to TRBD1. The trim removed 5 bases at V and 3 bases at J, leaving 8 bases unmatched. CDR3 length: 15 residues. Looked up from germline, CDR1 is DFQATT and CDR2 is SNEGSKA (reference sequence).